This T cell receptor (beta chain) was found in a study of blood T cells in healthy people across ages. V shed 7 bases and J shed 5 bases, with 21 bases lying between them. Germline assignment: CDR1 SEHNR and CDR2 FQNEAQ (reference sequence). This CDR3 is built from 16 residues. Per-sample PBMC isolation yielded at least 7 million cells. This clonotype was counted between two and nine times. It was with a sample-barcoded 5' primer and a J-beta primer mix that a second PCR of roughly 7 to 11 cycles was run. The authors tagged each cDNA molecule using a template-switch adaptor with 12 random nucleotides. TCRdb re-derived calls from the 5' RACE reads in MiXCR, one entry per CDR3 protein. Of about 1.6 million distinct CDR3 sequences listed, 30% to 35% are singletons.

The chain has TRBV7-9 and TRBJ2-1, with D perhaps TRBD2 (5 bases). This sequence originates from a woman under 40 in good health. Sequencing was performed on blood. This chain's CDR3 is CASNAPPASPNNEQFF. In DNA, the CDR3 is TGTGCCAGCAACGCCCCCCCTGCTAGCCCGAACAATGAGCAGTTCTTC.